The subject of this entry is one T cell receptor (beta chain). The data stem from a study of high-grade serous ovarian cancer treatment subgroups. Trimming removed 3 bases at V and 1 base at J, with 9 bases between. Per germline, CDR1 MDHEN and CDR2 SYDVKM. CDR3 length: 14 residues. Profiled with immunoSEQ multiplex PCR; TCRdb holds only in-frame clones, not every one. Here the sample spans about 8,600 clones, about two thirds being singletons. The tumor samples were collected prior to definitive surgery or chemotherapy. Sample: tumor tissue. The sequence derives from a human donor with high-grade serous ovarian cancer. J is TRBJ1-1 and V is TRBV28; D gene unclear. CDR3 loop: CASSFRLKNTEAFF. Here the CDR3 DNA reads TGTGCCAGCAGTTTTAGGCTGAAGAACACTGAAGCTTTCTTT.